This TCR beta chain appears in the sequencing data of a study of human T cells and chemical hapten exposure (dated by TCRdb to the early 2020s). Background for the entire study: For sensitization, 2% DPC in acetone was applied to a 2 cm by 2 cm area of upper inner arm skin. In alopecia patients, the study followed how the peripheral blood TCR repertoire changed in vivo over primary and secondary sensitization to diphenylcyclopropenone (DPC), a hapten. The patient cohort, mostly female, included alopecia areata with under or over 50% scalp involvement, alopecia totalis and alopecia universalis. Under 30 alopecia patients gave blood for TCR sequencing at one to four time points (pre-sensitization, 2, 6 and 24 weeks). Libraries were pooled for sequencing, and variation in per-sample TCR yields was attributed mainly to small differences in library volumes within the pool. Throughout the study period of around 25 weeks, patients also received therapeutic DPC doses to the scalp every week. Patch testing on the upper back used Finn chambers containing 0.01% DPC, with scoring done after 6 days according to International Contact Dermatitis Research Group standards. Blood samples were taken from patients before sensitization (week 0) and then at 2, 6 and about 24 weeks after DPC sensitization.

Reading the label with the study, this specimen's time point is: patch test 1, 2 weeks after DPC sensitization. The treatment or condition label on this specimen signifies: therapeutic diphenylcyclopropenone sensitization with weekly scalp DPC. At each patch-test visit, blood was drawn before the patch test was applied. Eligible patients were aged 18 to 70, diagnosed with alopecia, deemed suitable for DPC therapy, and excluded if pregnant. Total RNA was isolated from unfractionated whole blood collected in Tempus Blood RNA tubes. Study-wide findings and limitations: Patch test score correlated positively with the number of PT1 expanded TCRs, reaching significance at thresholds 8, 16 and 32 but not at 4. Expanded TCRs formed significantly more large CDR3 similarity clusters than pre-sensitization or healthy control sets, consistent with antigen-driven responses. Alopecia, a presumed autoimmune disease, was present in all patients, so the immune response of the patients might differ from that of healthy individuals. No change with DPC sensitization was found in the number of TCRs above 1 in 1000 frequency, and no evidence of global repertoire structure alterations was found. After repeated subsampling, the strength of the expansion versus patch-test correlation and the threshold at which it became significant changed.

This clonotype was observed many times. The specificity of this receptor is unknown. Base quality data are lacking; no much larger clone is found one base away. CDR1 LNHNV and CDR2 YYDKDF were looked up in the germline V gene (reference sequence). The CDR3 measures 17 amino acids from cysteine to phenylalanine. Of all the DNA, just the CDR3 is kept, 51 bases in frame from base 1. Trimmed from V: 0 bases; trimmed from J: 6 bases; junction bases lacking a gene match: 10. Library generation was performed with RACE. Sequencing was performed on a NextSeq 500. During library preparation, unique molecular identifiers were attached to individual cDNA molecules so that TCRs could be counted quantitatively and reproducibly. For every blood RNA sample, sequencing covered both the TCR alpha and TCR beta chains. As for how the authors treated the data: A median of approximately 100,000 TCRs per sample was observed, with a range of 23,224 to 690,600. The Decombinator software suite was used to annotate the V, J and CDR3 of the TCR reads. Every sample was subsampled to the same number of TCRs (28,000) for the PS versus PT1 abundance plots. TCRs were defined as expanded if absent before sensitization and observed at least eight times at the 2-week time point. The public reads were reanalyzed by TCRdb: fastp trimming at Q25, MiXCR alignment, in-frame beta chains only. For every CDR3 protein sequence, its rows merge into one entry that carries the most common genes and DNA. In this record, the V and J calls reflect TCRdb's handling and not the investigators' own analysis. This sample comprises tens of thousands of distinct CDR3 sequences, around 9.8% of them detected only once. The ten largest clones represent approximately 3% of the sample.

The chain was built from TRBV15 and TRBJ2-3; 9 junctional bases match TRBD2. The clonotype originates from a woman between 40 and 50 years old with alopecia areata. Some clones in this sample may be carry-over from other donors' samples. The sample in question was whole blood, obtained in connection with sensitization to the hapten diphenylcyclopropenone (DPC). The CDR3 region has the sequence CATSREPAGGLADTQYF. The DNA reads TGTGCCACCAGCAGAGAACCCGCGGGGGGGCTGGCCGATACGCAGTATTTT.